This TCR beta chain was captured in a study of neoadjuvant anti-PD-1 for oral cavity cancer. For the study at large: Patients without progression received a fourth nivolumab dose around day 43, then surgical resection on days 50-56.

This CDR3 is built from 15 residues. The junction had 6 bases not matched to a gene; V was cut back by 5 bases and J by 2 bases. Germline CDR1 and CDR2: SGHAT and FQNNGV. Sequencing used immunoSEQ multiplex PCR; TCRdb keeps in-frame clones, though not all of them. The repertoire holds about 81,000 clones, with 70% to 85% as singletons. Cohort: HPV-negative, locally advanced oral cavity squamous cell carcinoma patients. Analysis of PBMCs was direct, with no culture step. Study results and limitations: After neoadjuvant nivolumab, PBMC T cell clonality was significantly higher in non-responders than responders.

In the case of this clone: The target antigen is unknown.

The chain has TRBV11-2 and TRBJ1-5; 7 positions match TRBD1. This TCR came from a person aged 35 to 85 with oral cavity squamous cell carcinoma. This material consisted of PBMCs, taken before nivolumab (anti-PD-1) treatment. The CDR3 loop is CASSGGGYGNQPQHF. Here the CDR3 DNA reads TGTGCCAGCAGCGGAGGGGGCTATGGCAATCAGCCCCAGCATTTT.